This is a list of T cell receptor beta chains from one sample in a study of OX40 agonist ivuxolimab in advanced cancers. Method: immunoSEQ multiplex PCR; TCRdb's copy keeps in-frame clones and lacks some. The sample lists 65,000 to 80,000 clones, roughly 90% occurring once. The sequenced sample was CD4+ or CD8+ T cells sorted from blood, obtained in a trial of the OX40 agonist ivuxolimab. The receptor set was obtained from an adult with an advanced solid tumor such as melanoma, head and neck, liver or kidney cancer. CDR3s include the opening cysteine and the closing phenylalanine or tryptophan. D genes are given only for firm matches. The listing skips clone size in some rows; elsewhere it reads once, few, many or a size class.

j_call	clone_size	v_call	d_call	cdr3_nt	cdr3_aa
TRBJ2-7	-	TRBV7-2	-	TGTGCCAGCAGCCTATTGGGGTACGAGCAGTACTTC	CASSLLGYEQYF
TRBJ1-1	few	TRBV4-1	-	TGCGCCAGCAGCCGGGGGGGAGTCACTGAAGCTTTCTTT	CASSRGGVTEAFF
TRBJ2-1	-	TRBV6-1	TRBD2	TGTGCCAGCCGGAGTTTAGCGGGAGGTTTCAATGAGCAGTTCTTC	CASRSLAGGFNEQFF
TRBJ2-5	few	TRBV5-1	TRBD2	TGCGCCAGCAGCTTGACTAGCGTCTACCAAGAGACCCAGTACTTC	CASSLTSVYQETQYF
TRBJ1-6	once	TRBV27	-	TGTGCCAGCAGCCCACTAGGGGTGGGGAATTCACCCCTCCACTTT	CASSPLGVGNSPLHF
TRBJ2-7	-	TRBV4-3	-	TGCGCCAGCAGCCAAGATCGAGGTCGAAGAGAGCAGTACTTC	CASSQDRGRREQYF
TRBJ2-1	-	TRBV7-9	TRBD1	TGTGCCAGCAGCCGGACAGGGAAAGGCTCCTACAATGAGCAGTTCTTC	CASSRTGKGSYNEQFF
TRBJ2-7	-	TRBV6-6	TRBD2	TGTGCCAGCAGTAACCCCGGGGGGGCCTACGAGCAGTACTTC	CASSNPGGAYEQYF
TRBJ2-5	-	TRBV7-2	-	TGTGCCAGCAGCTTAGAAGGCAGGTGGGAGACCCAGTACTTC	CASSLEGRWETQYF
TRBJ1-1	-	TRBV27	-	TGTGCCAGCAGTTTGAGGGGGGCCGAAGCTTTCTTT	CASSLRGAEAFF
TRBJ2-2	-	TRBV28	-	TGTGCCAGCAGTGGACGACGGACCGCGAACACCGGGGAGCTGTTTTTT	CASSGRRTANTGELFF
TRBJ2-5	-	TRBV7-9	TRBD2	TGTGCCAGCAGCCACCGATCGGGACTAGAGGGGGAGACCCAGTACTTC	CASSHRSGLEGETQYF
TRBJ2-5	few	TRBV5-1	TRBD1	TGCGCCAGCAGACTCCAGGGGGCTCAAGAGACCCAGTACTTC	CASRLQGAQETQYF
TRBJ1-4	once	TRBV13	-	TGTGCCAGCAGCTTCTGGGGAACTAATGAAAAACTGTTTTTT	CASSFWGTNEKLFF
TRBJ1-1	-	TRBV19	TRBD1	TGTGCCAGTAGTCCGGGACAGGGTAGATTTGGCACTGAAGCTTTCTTT	CASSPGQGRFGTEAFF
TRBJ2-6	-	TRBV7-9	-	TGTGCCAGCAGCTTTCAGGGCTCTGGGGCCAACGTCCTGACTTTC	CASSFQGSGANVLTF
TRBJ2-2	-	TRBV10-3	TRBD1	TGTGCCATCACCCGGACAGGGGCGAACACCGGGGAGCTGTTTTTT	CAITRTGANTGELFF
TRBJ2-3	-	TRBV9	-	TGTGCCAGCAGTCGGGGGGGACAGGGCGCAGATACGCAGTATTTT	CASSRGGQGADTQYF
TRBJ1-4	-	TRBV18	-	TGTGCCAGCTCACCAAAGACACCCCTCCTGCGGACTAATGAAAAACTGTTTTTT	CASSPKTPLLRTNEKLFF
TRBJ2-1	once	TRBV7-2	-	TGTGCCAGCAGCACACAGGGTGGTAATGAGCAGTTCTTC	CASSTQGGNEQFF
TRBJ2-3	-	TRBV7-2	TRBD2	TGTGCCAGCAGCTCGGGACTAGCCCACGCGGGAACGCAGTATTTT	CASSSGLAHAGTQYF
TRBJ2-7	few	TRBV11-2	TRBD1	TGTGCCAGCAGCCTTTACGGGACAGCTTCCTACGAGCAGTACTTC	CASSLYGTASYEQYF
TRBJ2-2	-	TRBV19	TRBD1	TGTGCCAGTAGTACACCGGGACAGGGGTTCACCGGGGAGCTGTTTTTT	CASSTPGQGFTGELFF
TRBJ2-3	-	TRBV6-5	-	TGTGCCAGCAGTTACTCGGGACGGCAGTATTTT	CASSYSGRQYF
TRBJ1-4	-	TRBV28	-	TGTGCCAGCAGTTTAGGGCCGGGGCTCGGTGAAAAACTGTTTTTT	CASSLGPGLGEKLFF